Below are 6 T cell receptor beta chains sequenced from a single sample in a study of T-cell memory formation after mild COVID-19. Each CDR3 protein is one row after TCRdb ran MiXCR on the 5' RACE reads. The sample lists approximately 210,000 distinct CDR3 sequences; about 17% were seen once. The material sequenced was PBMCs or a T cell subset sorted from them (not recorded which). Every receptor here comes from an adult woman who had mild COVID-19 (a few samples of this study predate the infection). Cell type and time point are not known.

In this sample, this clonotype turned up a few times. The V call is TRBV7-9, the J call TRBJ2-3, with D hard to call. The V and J ends lost 0 bases and 0 bases respectively, with 7 bases between them. CDR1 and CDR2 from the germline V gene are SEHNR and FQNEAQ (reference sequence). The CDR3 spans 15 residues. The CDR3 sequence is CASSLARQSTDTQYF. Written as DNA, the CDR3 is TGTGCCAGCAGCTTAGCGCGGCAAAGCACAGATACGCAGTATTTT.

This chain uses TRBV15 with TRBJ2-7, with D hard to call. The CDR3 sequence is 16 residues long. V lost 0 bases, J lost 2 bases, and 14 bases lay in between. CDR1 is LNHNV, CDR2 YYDKDF, per germline (reference sequence). CDR3 nucleotide sequence: TGTGCCACCAGCAGAGATCTGGGCACCTCAACCTACGAGCAGTACTTC. Translating gives CATSRDLGTSTYEQYF.

A few counts support this clonotype. The V and J genes are TRBV29-1 and TRBJ1-1; D is uncertain. V was cut by 7 bases and J by 1 base, with 7 bases left in between. Germline CDR1 SQVTM, CDR2 ANQGSEA. CDR3 length: 11 residues. This CDR3 is CSALGNTEAFF. The CDR3, as DNA: TGCAGCGCGTTGGGGAACACTGAAGCTTTCTTT.

This clonotype has more than one count but fewer than ten. V gene TRBV3-1 combines with J gene TRBJ2-7; D remains unclear. CDR1 is LGHDT and CDR2 is YNNKEL in the germline V gene (reference sequence). The CDR3 runs to 14 residues. Trimming took 4 bases from V and 6 from J, leaving 16 bases between them. CDR3 amino acids: CASSPRRQVGEQYF. CDR3 bases: TGTGCCAGCAGCCCTAGACGGCAGGTTGGCGAGCAGTACTTC.

The chain carries TRBV18 and TRBJ2-7, with TRBD1 as a possible D gene (6 bases). Trimming removed 2 bases at V and 6 bases at J, with 8 bases between. Germline-derived CDR1 and CDR2 are KGHSH and LQKENI. The CDR3 sequence is 12 residues long. CDR3 sequence: CASSPGQSEQYF. CDR3 nucleotides: TGTGCCAGCTCACCAGGACAGAGCGAGCAGTACTTC.

This clonotype was seen repeatedly, ten times or more. The V gene is TRBV5-5, the J gene TRBJ2-1; D tentatively fits TRBD1 or TRBD2 (5 bases each). V lost 4 bases to trimming and J lost 10 bases, with 15 bases between them. CDR1 and CDR2 (germline): SGHKS, YYEKEE (reference sequence). There are 13 residues in the CDR3. CDR3 coding DNA: TGTGCCAGCAGCGCCGTCCCAGGGAGAGAGCAGTTCTTC. This translates into CASSAVPGREQFF.